These 30 T cell receptor beta chains originate from one sample sequenced in a study of cytomegalovirus exposure and HLA in healthy donors. PCR used 60 Vbeta primers and 13 Jbeta primers. Data came from immunoSEQ multiplex PCR; TCRdb stores just in-frame clones and leaves some out. The sample carries some 100,000 clones, approximately 80% recorded once. Sequencing input: PBMCs. The receptors here all came from a man aged 50-60 years in good health and CMV-seropositive.

The chain has TRBV5-4 and TRBJ2-7, with a tentative D call TRBD1 (6 bases). The CDR3 sequence is 13 residues long. Germline CDR1 reads SGHNT; CDR2 reads YYREEE (reference sequence). V was clipped by 0 bases and J by 3 bases, with 7 bases between them. In DNA form, the CDR3 reads TGTGCCAGCAGCTTGGCCAGGGGCTACGAGCAGTACTTC. It is translated as CASSLARGYEQYF.

The chain combines TRBV6-4 with TRBJ2-6; the match to TRBD2 covers 12 bases. V was clipped by 2 bases and J by 0 bases; unmatched bases: 8. The CDR3 sequence is 20 residues long. Germline V gene lookup returns CDR1 MRHNA and CDR2 SNTAGT. The CDR3 protein is CASSDGGLAGLHSGANVLTF. In DNA, the CDR3 is TGTGCCAGCAGTGACGGGGGACTAGCGGGCTTGCACTCTGGGGCCAACGTCCTGACTTTC.

The rearrangement joins TRBV5-1 to TRBJ1-1; 11 nucleotides align to TRBD1. The junction had 11 bases not matched to a gene; V was cut back by 6 bases and J by 4 bases. The length of the CDR3 is 16 residues. Per germline, CDR1 SGHRS and CDR2 YFSETQ. The DNA for the CDR3 is TGCGCCAGCATCCAAATAGGGACAGGGGGGGGCACTGAAGCTTTCTTT. As protein: CASIQIGTGGGTEAFF.

In this sample, this clone turned up a few times. The gene calls are TRBV11-2 and TRBJ2-1; 10 bases line up with TRBD2. Germline V gene lookup returns CDR1 SGHAT and CDR2 FQNNGV. V trimming: 5 bases; J trimming: 3 bases; junction bases outside the gene matches: 4. This CDR3 region has 15 residues. CDR3 sequence: CASSRGLADYNEQFF. Here the CDR3 DNA reads TGTGCCAGCAGCCGCGGACTAGCGGACTACAATGAGCAGTTCTTC.

This CDR3 reads CASSPGTSEGNEQYF. For the CDR3, the DNA is TGTGCCAGCAGCCCGGGGACTAGCGAAGGGAACGAGCAGTACTTC. The V call is TRBV5-5, the J call TRBJ2-7; 10 bases map to TRBD2. This CDR3 has 15 residues. The trim removed 4 bases at V and 5 bases at J, leaving 9 bases unmatched. Germline assignment: CDR1 SGHKS and CDR2 YYEKEE (reference sequence). Based on the CDR3 plus reference TRBV5-5 and TRBJ2-7, the full variable domain is DAGVTQSPTHLIKTRGQQVTLRCSPISGHKSVSWYQQVLGQGPQFIFQYYEKEERGRGNFPDRFSARQFPNYSSELNVNALLLGDSALYLCASSPGTSEGNEQYFGPGTRLTVT.

Of note for this clone: Because the CDR3's place on the DNA is in doubt, the DNA is left out and the CDR3 is given as listed by TCRdb. V usage is TRBV5-6 and J usage is TRBJ2-3; the DNA was not compared with TRBD2, the D call given in the table. The CDR3 has 16 residues if both end residues are counted. CDR1 is SGHDT, CDR2 YYEEEE, per germline. CDR3 loop: CASSFGPGMVTDTQYF.

This chain connects TRBV6-1 to TRBJ2-2; 7 bases are a match to TRBD2. Germline V gives CDR1 MNHNS, CDR2 SASEGT. CDR3 length equals 13 residues. V was pared by 3 bases and J by 6 bases, with 1 base of the junction left unmatched. CDR3 nucleotides: TGTGCCAGCAGTGATCGGGGGGCCGGGGAGCTGTTTTTT. Its protein product is CASSDRGAGELFF.

This clone showed up just a few times. The chain employs TRBV5-1 and TRBJ1-2; 7 bases line up with TRBD1. Germline CDR1 reads SGHRS; CDR2 reads YFSETQ. The ends lost 0 bases at V and 4 bases at J; junction bases unmatched: 6. The CDR3 is made up of 15 amino acids. CDR3 residues: CASSLAPGQPYGYTF. The CDR3 DNA reads TGCGCCAGCAGCTTGGCTCCGGGACAGCCCTATGGCTACACCTTC.

The CDR3 nucleotides read TGTGCCAGCAGCGCCGGACAGAAAGAGACCCAGTACTTC. Residues: CASSAGQKETQYF. The chain joins TRBV7-3 to TRBJ2-5; possibly TRBD1 for D (6 bases). The CDR3 runs to 13 residues. In germline, CDR1 is SGHTA, CDR2 FQGTGA. The V and J ends lost 5 bases and 3 bases respectively, with 10 bases between them.

The chain is built from TRBV19 and TRBJ2-7; 10 positions match TRBD1. The CDR3 totals 14 residues. The V and J ends lost 6 bases and 5 bases, in that order; junction bases with no gene match: 7. Looked up from germline, CDR1 is LNHDA and CDR2 is SQIVND (reference sequence). The DNA for the CDR3 is TGTGCCAGTAGCCCCCCGGGACAGGGGAACGAGCAGTACTTC. Protein product: CASSPPGQGNEQYF.

V and J are TRBV6-6 and TRBJ2-7, with 10 positions matching TRBD1. The CDR3 has 15 residues. Germline CDR1 reads MNHNY; CDR2 reads SVGAGI (reference sequence). V gave up 6 bases and J gave up 2 bases; unmatched junction bases: 7. In nucleotides, the CDR3 is TGTGCCAGCAGGGCGGGACAGGGGTCGGCCTACGAGCAGTACTTC. It is translated as CASRAGQGSAYEQYF.

The J gene is TRBJ1-2, the V gene TRBV9; tentative D call: TRBD1 (6 bases). Per germline, CDR1 SGDLS and CDR2 YYNGEE. Trimming removed 3 bases at V and 8 bases at J, with 17 bases between. The CDR3 runs to 14 residues. This chain's CDR3 is CASSGGHGLGGYTF. The CDR3 DNA reads TGTGCCAGCAGCGGGGGACATGGGCTGGGCGGCTACACCTTC.

A note on this clone: Other DNA sequences from this sample encode an identical CDR3 as well. The chain joins TRBV6-1 to TRBJ1-6; TRBD1 might be the D (6 bases). The germline CDR1 and CDR2 sequences are MNHNS and SASEGT. There are 15 residues in the CDR3. V lost 5 bases to trimming and J lost 5 bases, with 13 bases between them. The CDR3 is CASSPGTTNNSPLHF. The CDR3 coding sequence is TGTGCCAGCAGTCCCGGGACAACCAATAATTCACCCCTCCACTTT.

The chain couples TRBV28 to TRBJ2-5; 8 bases align to TRBD1. The end of the DNA aligns better with TRBJ2-7, so the J call may be wrong. In germline, CDR1 is MDHEN, CDR2 SYDVKM. This CDR3 has 14 amino acids. The CDR3, as DNA: TGTGCCAGCGGAGCCCCATTCAGGGGGCGCGAGCAGTACTTC. Translation: CASGAPFRGREQYF.

This clone was observed a handful of times. J is TRBJ1-5 and V is TRBV5-1, with 8 bases lining up with TRBD1. The CDR3 length is 13 residues. CDR1 and CDR2 from the germline V gene are SGHRS and YFSETQ. J gave up 5 bases and V 2 bases, and 0 bases lay outside the gene matches. CDR3 sequence: CASSLQGDQPQHF. In DNA form, the CDR3 reads TGCGCCAGCAGCTTACAGGGGGATCAGCCCCAGCATTTT.

This clone was observed a few times. The chain links TRBV27 to TRBJ1-1, with TRBD1 matching over 7 bases. V lost 4 bases to trimming and J lost 12 bases; unmatched junction nucleotides: 8. CDR3 length equals 12 residues. Germline V gene lookup returns CDR1 MNHEY and CDR2 SMNVEV (reference sequence). CDR3 residues: CASSSTPGGTFF. The CDR3 DNA follows: TGTGCCAGCAGTTCCACCCCAGGGGGGACTTTCTTT.

J is TRBJ2-3 and V is TRBV18; tentatively, D is TRBD2 (5 bases). Germline V lookup: CDR1 KGHSH, CDR2 LQKENI. The CDR3 extends over 16 amino acids. The V end lost 0 bases, the J end lost 0 bases, and 10 bases lay between the germline ends. Here the CDR3 DNA reads TGTGCCAGCTCACCACCCACTAGGTCAAGCACAGATACGCAGTATTTT. Translation gives CASSPPTRSSTDTQYF. Full variable domain (rest looked up from reference TRBV18 and TRBJ2-3): NAGVMQNPRHLVRRRGQEARLRCSPMKGHSHVYWYRQLPEEGLKFMVYLQKENIIDESGMPKERFSAEFPKEGPSILRIQQVVRGDSAAYFCASSPPTRSSTDTQYFGPGTRLTVL.

The chain joins TRBV7-8 to TRBJ1-6; the D is unclear. Trimming cost V 3 bases and J 7 bases, with 10 bases left between them. Per the germline V gene, CDR1 is SGHVS and CDR2 is FQNEAQ. The CDR3 is made up of 14 amino acids. CDR3 sequence reads: CASSFERLNSPLHF. The CDR3 DNA sequence: TGTGCCAGCAGCTTCGAGCGCCTAAATTCACCCCTCCACTTT. Full variable domain (remainder filled in from reference TRBV7-8 and TRBJ1-6): GAGVSQSPRYKVAKRGQDVALRCDPISGHVSLFWYQQALGQGPEFLTYFQNEAQLDKSGLPSDRFFAERPEGSVSTLKIQRTQQEDSAVYLCASSFERLNSPLHFGNGTRLTVT.

The chain carries TRBV11-2 and TRBJ1-1; TRBD1 matches 9 bases. The germline CDR1 and CDR2 sequences are SGHAT and FQNNGV. The CDR3 spans 14 residues. V trimming: 5 bases; J trimming: 5 bases; junction bases outside the gene matches: 6. CDR3 in amino acids: CASSPDRGRTEAFF. CDR3 bases: TGTGCCAGCAGCCCTGACAGGGGGAGGACTGAAGCTTTCTTT.

This chain connects TRBV7-2 to TRBJ1-5; 7 bases align to TRBD1. CDR1 SGHTA and CDR2 FQGNSA come from the germline V gene. This CDR3 has 14 residues. Trimming at V came to 5 bases and at J to 4 bases, leaving 5 bases not matched to a gene. In DNA, the CDR3 is TGTGCCAGCAGCCCCCGACAGGGAAATCAGCCCCAGCATTTT. Translating it yields CASSPRQGNQPQHF.

The V gene is TRBV2, the J gene TRBJ2-1; D is perhaps TRBD2 (6 bases). Germline assignment: CDR1 SNHLY and CDR2 FYNNEI. V was shortened by 5 bases and J by 10 bases, with 9 bases between the two germline ends. There are 11 residues in the CDR3. The DNA for the CDR3 is TGTGCCAGCAGTCGGGCGGGGGAGCAGTTCTTC. Its protein is CASSRAGEQFF. Full variable domain (rest looked up from reference TRBV2 and TRBJ2-1): EPEVTQTPSHQVTQMGQEVILRCVPISNHLYFYWYRQILGQKVEFLVSFYNNEISEKSEIFDDQFSVERPDGSNFTLKIRSTKLEDSAMYFCASSRAGEQFFGPGTRLTVL.

This clone appeared a few times. The chain employs TRBV7-3 and TRBJ2-2; 9 bases match TRBD2. Per the germline V gene, CDR1 is SGHTA and CDR2 is FQGTGA. Germline trimming cut 2 bases from V and 4 bases from J; bases unmatched to any gene: 2. The CDR3 consists of 15 residues. The CDR3 here is CASSLAGGLTGELFF. The CDR3, as DNA: TGTGCCAGCAGCTTAGCGGGGGGGCTCACCGGGGAGCTGTTTTTT.

In its sample, this clone was seen once. The chain employs TRBV10-3 and TRBJ1-1, with a weak D call TRBD1 (5 bases). CDR1 and CDR2 (germline): ENHRY, SYGVKD. V shed 3 bases and J shed 7 bases, with 15 bases lying between them. This CDR3 has 14 residues. The CDR3 DNA sequence: TGTGCCATCAGTGATGGGTTGACAGCCGGTGAAGCTTTCTTT. Translating it yields CAISDGLTAGEAFF.

This sequence joins TRBV10-2 and TRBJ2-5; 7 bases map to TRBD2. The CDR3 has 15 residues. Germline assignment: CDR1 WSHSY and CDR2 SAAADI. The V and J ends lost 3 bases and 4 bases, in that order; junction bases with no gene match: 8. CDR3 sequence reads: CASSERAGAPETQYF. CDR3 coding DNA: TGCGCCAGCAGTGAACGGGCGGGAGCCCCAGAGACCCAGTACTTC.

The chain is built from TRBV30 and TRBJ1-5; possible D gene TRBD1, 5 bases. CDR1 and CDR2 (germline): GTSNPN, SVGIG (reference sequence). The CDR3 is 13 residues long. Trimming took off 4 bases at V and 3 bases at J, with 10 bases between the two ends. CDR3 sequence reads: CAWTRDFNQPQHF. In DNA form, the CDR3 reads TGTGCCTGGACCAGGGATTTCAATCAGCCCCAGCATTTT.

This clone was observed a handful of times. This chain links TRBV5-1 with TRBJ2-2; TRBD2 matches at 9 bases. CDR3 length: 18 amino acids. J lost 0 bases, V lost 0 bases, and 6 bases had no gene match. Germline V gene sequence: CDR1 SGHRS, CDR2 YFSETQ. The CDR3 bases are TGCGCCAGCAGCTTGGGGGGACTAGCCCCCACGAACACCGGGGAGCTGTTTTTT. Translated, it gives CASSLGGLAPTNTGELFF.

The gene calls are TRBV10-3 and TRBJ2-1; TRBD1 aligns across 8 bases. V shed 6 bases, J shed 7 bases, and the junction held 14 bases outside the gene matches. The CDR3 contains 16 residues. From germline, CDR1 is ENHRY and CDR2 SYGVKD. The CDR3 loop is CAISRVEDRARNEQFF. CDR3 in DNA: TGTGCCATCAGCCGAGTCGAGGACAGGGCACGTAATGAGCAGTTCTTC.

The chain employs TRBV12-5 and TRBJ2-3; 10 positions match TRBD2. V shed 5 bases, J shed 5 bases, and the junction held 7 bases outside the gene matches. CDR1 LGHNT and CDR2 FRNRAP come from the germline V gene. The CDR3 sequence is 15 residues long. The CDR3 loop is CASGPLAGRVDTQYF. CDR3 in DNA: TGTGCTAGTGGTCCACTAGCGGGAAGGGTAGATACGCAGTATTTT.

The chain carries TRBV5-1 and TRBJ2-7; D may be TRBD2 (6 bases). The CDR3 has 14 amino acids. Trimming took 4 bases from V and 0 from J, leaving 11 bases between them. Germline assignment: CDR1 SGHRS and CDR2 YFSETQ. Here the CDR3 reads CASSPRGTSYEQYF. As DNA, the CDR3 is TGCGCCAGCAGCCCGCGGGGTACCTCCTACGAGCAGTACTTC.

The V call is TRBV6-5, the J call TRBJ2-1; D remains unclear. The CDR3 is made up of 12 amino acids. CDR1 and CDR2 (germline): MNHEY, SVGAGI. V lost 6 bases and J 6 bases, leaving 9 bases between the germline ends. CDR3 loop: CASRSTSNEQFF. CDR3 sequence (DNA): TGTGCCAGCAGGTCTACGTCCAATGAGCAGTTCTTC.